Listed below are T cell receptor beta chains from one sample, sequenced in a study of beta chain features in type 1 diabetes. The method was immunoSEQ multiplex PCR; TCRdb's version includes in-frame clones alone and lacks a portion of them. The sample carries hundreds of thousands of clones, about an eighth recorded once. The sample was naive CD4+ T cells from blood. The receptor source for this set is a young man with type 1 diabetes. CDR3s include the opening cysteine and the closing phenylalanine or tryptophan. The order of the fields is J gene, V gene, D gene, clone size, CDR3 DNA, CDR3 protein. The D gene is left open where the match is weak. Some rows mark clone size as missing; the rest say once, few, many or name a class of expanded clone.

>TRBJ1-1|TRBV30|NA|NA
TGTGCCTGGAGTCCCCAAGACACTGAAGCTTTCTTT
CAWSPQDTEAFF
>TRBJ1-5|TRBV19|NA|NA
TGTGCCAGTAGGAGGGGGAGTTTGGGCAATCAGCCCCAGCATTTT
CASRRGSLGNQPQHF
>TRBJ1-5|TRBV19|NA|NA
TGTGCCACAAACTCCGGGACAAGGGGCAATCAGCCCCAGCATTTT
CATNSGTRGNQPQHF
>TRBJ1-1|TRBV10-3|NA|NA
TGTGCCATCAGTGAGTCGGAGGGAGAAGCTTTCTTT
CAISESEGEAFF
>TRBJ1-5|TRBV4-1|NA|few
TGCGCCAGCAGCCAAGCAGGGACGGCCATGGGTCAGCCCCAGCATTTT
CASSQAGTAMGQPQHF
>TRBJ1-1|TRBV28|TRBD1|few
TGTGCCAGCAGTCCCCAGGACAGGGATACTGAAGCTTTCTTT
CASSPQDRDTEAFF
>TRBJ1-6|TRBV7-8|NA|NA
TGTGCCAGCAGCCTCCTCGCCGATTCACCCCTCCACTTT
CASSLLADSPLHF
>TRBJ1-6|TRBV30|NA|NA
TGTGCCTGGAGTGTACGACACCTGAGCTCCTATAATTCACCCCTCCACTTT
CAWSVRHLSSYNSPLHF
>TRBJ2-5|TRBV9|TRBD1|NA
TGTGCCAGCAGCCCCCCGGGACAGGGGAACCAAGAGACCCAGTACTTC
CASSPPGQGNQETQYF
>TRBJ1-6|TRBV15|NA|few
TGTGCCACCAGCAGAGATGAGGGCGCACCCCTCCACTTT
CATSRDEGAPLHF
>TRBJ2-2|TRBV7-2|TRBD2|few
TGTGCCAGCAGCCCTTTAGCGGGGTTCAACACCGGGGAGCTGTTTTTT
CASSPLAGFNTGELFF
>TRBJ1-1|TRBV6-5|TRBD1|NA
TGTGCCAGCATCGTGACAGGGGGCAGCGGCACTGAAGCTTTCTTT
CASIVTGGSGTEAFF
>TRBJ2-7|TRBV7-2|TRBD1|few
TGTGCCAGCAGTTCAACCGGGACAGGGGCCTCCGAGCAGTACTTC
CASSSTGTGASEQYF
>TRBJ2-1|TRBV9|TRBD1|few
TGTGCCAGCAGCTCCCAGGGACAGGGGGCTGTTCGTGAGCAGTTCTTC
CASSSQGQGAVREQFF
>TRBJ2-7|TRBV11-2|NA|few
TGTGCCAGCAGCTTAGCGGTGGGGCGCTACGAGCAGTACTTC
CASSLAVGRYEQYF
>TRBJ2-7|TRBV6-5|TRBD1|NA
TGTGCCAGCAGTTACTCAGGACAGGACCACTACGAGCAGTACTTC
CASSYSGQDHYEQYF